The 19 T cell receptor beta chains in this list originate from one sample, sequenced in a study of human T cells and chemical hapten exposure. MiXCR was run by TCRdb on the RACE reads, yielding one entry per CDR3 protein. Of around 300,000 distinct CDR3 sequences detected, under 9% appear once; the ten largest clones hold 8.4%. Time point noted: patch test 1, 2 weeks after DPC sensitization. Treatment here: therapeutic diphenylcyclopropenone sensitization with weekly scalp DPC. The sample was whole blood, taken in connection with sensitization to the hapten diphenylcyclopropenone (DPC). All receptors derive from a young woman with alopecia areata. Some clones in this sample may be carry-over from other donors' samples.

The sample holds a few counts of this clonotype. The chain links TRBV5-1 to TRBJ1-1, with D tentatively TRBD1 (5 bases). Trimming took 0 bases from V and 4 from J, leaving 10 bases between them. Germline CDR1 and CDR2: SGHRS and YFSETQ. This CDR3 spans 14 amino acids. As DNA, the CDR3 is TGCGCCAGCAGCTTGGAGGGGACTGGCACTGAAGCTTTCTTT. Its translation is CASSLEGTGTEAFF.

A few counts support this clonotype. For the CDR3, the DNA is TGTGCCATCAGTGAGTCCCAGCAGCTCGAGCAGTACTTC. Amino acid sequence: CAISESQQLEQYF. This chain joins TRBV10-3 and TRBJ2-7; D unresolved. The CDR3 is 13 residues long. V shed 0 bases and J shed 6 bases, with 9 bases lying between them. Germline values: CDR1 ENHRY, CDR2 SYGVKD.

In regard to this clonotype: One base away lies a much larger clone, so this may be a sequencing read error. The chain couples TRBV5-1 to TRBJ2-5; D remains ambiguous. Germline assignment: CDR1 SGHRS and CDR2 YFSETQ. Trimming cost V 1 base and J 0 bases, with 4 bases left between them. The CDR3 runs to 13 residues. The CDR3 loop is CASSLYDQETQYF. CDR3 nucleotides: TGCGCCAGCAGCTTGTACGACCAAGAGACCCAGTACTTC.

This clonotype showed up just once. The chain links TRBV18 to TRBJ1-4; tentatively, D is TRBD1 (6 bases). The CDR3 is made up of 15 amino acids. Trimming stripped 1 base from V and 5 bases from J, with 11 bases between. Germline V gene lookup returns CDR1 KGHSH and CDR2 LQKENI. In DNA, the CDR3 is TGTGCCAGCTCACCACTTGGGGGCGGCAATGAAAAACTGTTTTTT. Protein: CASSPLGGGNEKLFF.

This clonotype has only a few counts. V is TRBV14 and J is TRBJ1-2; no clear D. There are 15 residues in the CDR3. The germline V and J ends were trimmed by 2 bases and 4 bases, with 14 bases remaining between them. CDR1 and CDR2 (germline): SGHDN, FVKESK. The DNA for the CDR3 is TGTGCCAGCAGCCAAAGTAAAATTTCGGCCTATGGCTACACCTTC. It specifies CASSQSKISAYGYTF.

The V gene is TRBV28, the J gene TRBJ1-2, with TRBD1 matching 9 bases. Germline V lookup: CDR1 MDHEN, CDR2 SYDVKM. J was trimmed by 6 bases and V by 4 bases; bases with no gene match: 6. The CDR3 is 14 residues long. For the CDR3, the DNA is TGTGCCAGCAGTTGGGGACAGGGACCAGATGGCTACACCTTC. Protein: CASSWGQGPDGYTF.

This clonotype was recorded many times. The chain links TRBV6-2 or TRBV6-3 to TRBJ2-3; D may correspond to TRBD1 or TRBD2 (5 bases each). This CDR3 has 22 amino acids. CDR1 is MNHEY and CDR2 is SVGEGT in the germline V gene. The V and J ends lost 2 bases and 2 bases respectively, with 32 bases between them. CDR3 DNA: TGTGCCAGCAGTTACGGCCTAGCTCCCGTGGGGGAAGTTCGGTCTAACACAGATACGCAGTATTTT. It specifies CASSYGLAPVGEVRSNTDTQYF.

This clonotype was seen at least ten times. This rearrangement joins TRBV12-3 or TRBV12-4 to TRBJ2-4, with no clear D. The V end was cut by 6 bases, the J end by 2 bases, with 17 bases between. There are 16 residues in the CDR3. In DNA, the CDR3 is TGTGCCAGCAGCCCCCGGTGGAGATACCCCAAAAACATTCAGTACTTC. This encodes CASSPRWRYPKNIQYF.

V gene TRBV4-3 combines with J gene TRBJ1-3, with no clear D. The V end lost 0 bases, the J end lost 4 bases, and 10 bases lay between the germline ends. CDR1 LGHNA and CDR2 YSLEER come from the germline V gene. The CDR3 consists of 15 residues. The CDR3 sequence is CASSQERAGGNTIYF. The CDR3 DNA sequence: TGCGCCAGCAGCCAAGAGCGGGCGGGCGGAAACACCATATATTTT.

At least ten counts were recorded for this clonotype. The V and J genes are TRBV4-3 and TRBJ2-1; D possibly uses TRBD1 or TRBD2 (5 bases each). Per germline, CDR1 LGHNA and CDR2 YSLEER. The CDR3 has 14 residues. V lost 5 bases and J lost 7, with 15 bases in between. The CDR3 DNA follows: TGCGCCAGCAGCTACAGTGGGGACCAGAATGAGCAGTTCTTC. Amino acid sequence: CASSYSGDQNEQFF.

This clonotype has at least ten counts. The V and J genes are TRBV29-1 and TRBJ2-3; 12 positions match TRBD2. After removal of 4 bases from V and 3 bases from J, the junction contained 2 bases not matched to a gene. This CDR3 spans 14 amino acids. Germline values: CDR1 SQVTM, CDR2 ANQGSEA. The CDR3 DNA sequence: TGCAGCGTTGGCGGGACTAGCGGGACAGATACGCAGTATTTT. It codes for CSVGGTSGTDTQYF.

About this clonotype itself: A clone one base away is much larger, so this may be a read error. The J gene is TRBJ2-1, the V gene TRBV15; 7 bases line up with TRBD1. CDR1 is LNHNV, CDR2 YYDKDF, per germline (reference sequence). CDR3 length: 14 residues. The V gene end was trimmed by 5 bases and the J gene end by 6 bases; junction bases not matched to a gene: 7. The CDR3 sequence: CATSSGQTFNEQFF. DNA of the CDR3: TGTGCCACCAGCTCGGGACAGACATTCAATGAGCAGTTCTTC.

This clonotype has a count of ten or more. The chain links TRBV7-9 to TRBJ1-6; 10 bases fit TRBD1. The CDR3 extends over 15 amino acids. Trimming cost V 5 bases and J 7 bases; bases outside gene matches: 5. CDR1 SEHNR and CDR2 FQNEAQ come from the germline V gene (reference sequence). The chain's CDR3 is CASSLRTGGNSPLHF. In nucleotides, the CDR3 is TGTGCCAGCAGCCTTCGGACAGGGGGGAATTCACCCCTCCACTTT.

This clonotype was observed at least ten times. V usage is TRBV20-1 and J usage is TRBJ2-1; 10 bases agree with TRBD2. The CDR3 loop spans 15 amino acids. The junction had 8 bases not matched to a gene; V was cut back by 0 bases and J by 9 bases. Germline assignment: CDR1 DFQATT and CDR2 SNEGSKA (reference sequence). The CDR3 is CSARDTPAGGREQFF. The CDR3 DNA reads TGCAGTGCTAGAGATACTCCAGCGGGGGGGCGTGAGCAGTTCTTC.

This clonotype showed up many times. This rearrangement joins TRBV3-1 to TRBJ1-5; D unresolved. Germline CDR1 LGHDT, CDR2 YNNKEL (reference sequence). With 1 base removed from V and 6 bases from J, the gap between germline ends came to 4 bases. The CDR3 is made up of 12 amino acids. The CDR3 DNA reads as TGTGCCAGCAGCCAAGGGCTTCAGCCCCAGCATTTT. Protein sequence: CASSQGLQPQHF.

V gene TRBV6-1 combines with J gene TRBJ1-1, with D possibly being TRBD1 (6 bases). The CDR3 is 18 residues long. Between the trimmed V and J ends, which lost 4 bases and 1 base, there was a span of 22 bases. Germline CDR1 and CDR2: MNHNS and SASEGT. CDR3 residues: CASSAVSFRYRENTEAFF. The CDR3 nucleotides are TGTGCCAGCAGTGCGGTATCTTTCAGGTACAGGGAGAACACTGAAGCTTTCTTT.

The chain joins TRBV6-2 or TRBV6-3 to TRBJ1-1, with D uncertain. CDR1 and CDR2 from the germline V gene are MNHEY and SVGEGT. The CDR3 has 13 residues. Trimming shortened V by 6 bases and J by 4 bases, and 12 bases separated the two germline ends. CDR3 region: CASSELGSTEAFF. The CDR3 DNA reads TGTGCCAGCAGCGAGTTAGGGAGCACTGAAGCTTTCTTT.

This clonotype showed up many times. The chain uses TRBV7-3 and TRBJ2-1; D perhaps matches TRBD2 (6 bases). This CDR3 comprises 16 residues. V was clipped by 7 bases and J by 2 bases, with 18 bases between them. The V gene's germline CDR1 is SGHTA and CDR2 FQGTGA. The CDR3 loop is CASTARPRGTYNEQFF. As DNA, the CDR3 is TGTGCCAGCACCGCTAGGCCGCGGGGAACCTACAATGAGCAGTTCTTC.

This clonotype showed up many times. V and J are TRBV4-2 and TRBJ2-1; 8 nucleotides align to TRBD2. J gave up 7 bases and V 0 bases, and 8 bases lay outside the gene matches. The CDR3 loop spans 16 amino acids. Germline V gives CDR1 LGHNA, CDR2 YNFKEQ. For the CDR3, the DNA is TGTGCCAGCAGCCAAGATGGCAAGCGGGGGCGGAATGAGCAGTTCTTC. This gives the protein CASSQDGKRGRNEQFF.